A single sample gave rise to the 29 T cell receptor beta chains below, sequenced in a study of blood T cell repertoires in COVID-19. Clones were sequenced by immunoSEQ multiplex PCR, and TCRdb holds only the in-frame ones, with some missing. This repertoire shows a few hundred thousand clones, about 90% found once; its top ten account for approximately 2.4%. Sequencing was carried out using peripheral blood. These TCRs come from a man younger than 35 with active or convalescent COVID-19.

This clone was observed a handful of times. The DNA of the CDR3 is TGTGCCAGCAGTGAAGCAGGGGGGGACACTGAAGCTTTCTTT. This encodes CASSEAGGDTEAFF. The chain links TRBV2 to TRBJ1-1, with a weak D call TRBD1 (6 bases). CDR1 is SNHLY, CDR2 FYNNEI, per germline. V shed 0 bases and J shed 3 bases, with 8 bases lying between them. The CDR3 consists of 14 residues.

The chain is built from TRBV7-3 and TRBJ2-1; 14 bases fit TRBD2. The CDR3 is 15 amino acids. Germline V gene sequence: CDR1 SGHTA, CDR2 FQGTGA. J lost 7 bases, V lost 5 bases, and 4 bases had no gene match. The CDR3 sequence is CASSQRTSGRNEQFF. In DNA form, the CDR3 reads TGTGCCAGCAGCCAAAGGACTAGCGGGAGGAATGAGCAGTTCTTC.

This clone showed up just once. The J gene is TRBJ1-2, the V gene TRBV5-1; TRBD1 aligns across 8 bases. The V and J ends lost 1 base and 6 bases, in that order; junction bases with no gene match: 17. This CDR3 region has 18 residues. The germline V gene encodes CDR1 SGHRS and CDR2 YFSETQ. The CDR3 DNA sequence: TGCGCCAGCAGCTTGTTCCCTCGGACGCGGACAGGGATCAATGGCTACACCTTC. Residues: CASSLFPRTRTGINGYTF.

The V gene is TRBV7-9, the J gene TRBJ2-7; maybe TRBD1 (6 bases). This CDR3 has 15 residues. Trimming removed 6 bases from V and 3 bases from J, with 18 bases in between. Germline CDR1 and CDR2: SEHNR and FQNEAQ (reference sequence). CDR3 in amino acids: CASRNTGSPLYEQYF. DNA of the CDR3: TGTGCCAGCAGGAATACAGGGAGCCCTCTCTACGAGCAGTACTTC.

This chain connects TRBV6-5 to TRBJ1-1; 7 bases match TRBD1. V lost 0 bases to trimming and J lost 2 bases; unmatched junction nucleotides: 3. The CDR3 covers 15 residues. CDR1 is MNHEY, CDR2 SVGAGI, per germline. CDR3 protein: CASSYSPGGNTEAFF. Written as DNA, the CDR3 is TGTGCCAGCAGTTACTCACCAGGGGGAAACACTGAAGCTTTCTTT.

The rearrangement links TRBV6-4 to TRBJ2-3; 7 bases fit TRBD2. CDR3 length equals 15 residues. Losses at the gene ends were 6 bases for V and 4 bases for J; bases not matched to a gene: 10. The germline V gene has CDR1 MRHNA and CDR2 SNTAGT. In nucleotides, the CDR3 is TGTGCCAGCAGCGAACTTGGGCGGGGGTCAGATACGCAGTATTTT. It translates to CASSELGRGSDTQYF.

The rearrangement links TRBV10-1 to TRBJ2-3; 9 bases align to TRBD1. V lost 6 bases to trimming and J lost 1 base; unmatched junction nucleotides: 2. This CDR3 spans 14 amino acids. Germline CDR1 and CDR2: WNHNN and SYGVQD (reference sequence). For the CDR3, the DNA is TGCGCCAGCAGCGACAGGGGGGGCACAGATACGCAGTATTTT. Its translation: CASSDRGGTDTQYF.

The genes are TRBV2 and TRBJ2-7; no clear D. The CDR3 covers 15 residues. The germline CDR1 and CDR2 sequences are SNHLY and FYNNEI. Trimming removed 2 bases at V and 0 bases at J, with 11 bases between. The chain's CDR3 is CASSERRLNSYEQYF. The CDR3 coding sequence is TGTGCCAGCAGTGAACGTCGCCTAAACTCCTACGAGCAGTACTTC.

The J gene is TRBJ2-7, the V gene TRBV5-1, with TRBD2 identical over 10 bases. The V gene end was trimmed by 4 bases and the J gene end by 7 bases; junction bases not matched to a gene: 11. The CDR3 covers 15 residues. Germline V gives CDR1 SGHRS, CDR2 YFSETQ. CDR3 nucleotide sequence: TGCGCCAGCAGCCACCGGCCGGGACTAGCGTGGGAGCAGTACTTC. Encoded protein: CASSHRPGLAWEQYF.

The chain employs TRBV5-1 and TRBJ2-7; 8 bases align to TRBD1. Trimming cost V 7 bases and J 7 bases; bases outside gene matches: 13. The CDR3 totals 14 residues. Germline-derived CDR1 and CDR2 are SGHRS and YFSETQ. The CDR3 sequence: CASAQLDRAGEQYF. The CDR3 DNA is TGCGCCAGCGCTCAGCTGGACAGGGCGGGGGAGCAGTACTTC. Full variable domain (remainder filled in from reference TRBV5-1 and TRBJ2-7): KAGVTQTPRYLIKTRGQQVTLSCSPISGHRSVSWYQQTPGQGLQFLFEYFSETQRNKGNFPGRFSGRQFSNSRSEMNVSTLELGDSALYLCASAQLDRAGEQYFGPGTRLTVT.

The chain couples TRBV28 to TRBJ1-1, with D unclear. There are 12 residues in the CDR3. Germline V gene lookup returns CDR1 MDHEN and CDR2 SYDVKM. Trimming pared 8 bases from V and 4 bases from J, leaving 11 bases between. DNA of the CDR3: TGTGCCAGCGGCCTAGGTCGCACTGAAGCTTTCTTT. It codes for CASGLGRTEAFF.

This clone was seen a few times. The genes are TRBV3-1 (or the pseudogene TRBV3-2) and TRBJ1-4, with D unresolved. This CDR3 has 14 amino acids. The V gene lost 7 bases and the J gene lost 11 bases, with 20 bases spanning the gap. From germline, CDR1 is LGHDT and CDR2 YNNKEL (reference sequence). The CDR3 DNA is TGTGCCAGCACCCCTGCTGGGAGATTGGAGAAACTGTTTTTT. This gives the protein CASTPAGRLEKLFF.

Written as DNA, the CDR3 is TGCGCCAGCAGCCAGGGGTATGGGGTCATGAACACCGGGGAGCTGTTTTTT. Amino acid sequence: CASSQGYGVMNTGELFF. This sequence joins TRBV5-1 and TRBJ2-2; the D gene is possibly TRBD1 (6 bases). V was shortened by 4 bases and J by 1 base, with 17 bases between the two germline ends. Germline CDR1 SGHRS, CDR2 YFSETQ. The CDR3 loop spans 17 amino acids.

The rearrangement joins TRBV18 to TRBJ2-7; D might be TRBD2 (5 bases). Germline CDR1 is KGHSH and CDR2 is LQKENI. The CDR3 has 13 residues. Trimming removed 0 bases from V and 7 bases from J, with 10 bases in between. CDR3 DNA: TGTGCCAGCTCACCACCTTCGGGGAGTGAGCAGTACTTC. Translation gives CASSPPSGSEQYF.

Concerning this clone itself: At the DNA level, this CDR3 is encoded by other sequences in the same sample as well. This rearrangement joins TRBV7-9 to TRBJ2-7, with TRBD1 matching over 7 bases. The V and J ends lost 5 bases and 1 base, in that order; junction bases with no gene match: 2. This CDR3 has 13 residues. From germline, CDR1 is SEHNR and CDR2 FQNEAQ (reference sequence). The CDR3: CASSLDRSYEQYF. CDR3 DNA: TGTGCCAGCAGCCTGGACAGGTCCTACGAGCAGTACTTC.

This chain uses TRBV5-4 with TRBJ2-7; TRBD1 is a possible D gene (6 bases). Trimming took off 1 base at V and 4 bases at J, with 15 bases between the two ends. CDR1 and CDR2 from the germline V gene are SGHNT and YYREEE (reference sequence). This CDR3 has 15 residues. The CDR3 spells CASSLLTGIDYEQYF. In nucleotides, the CDR3 is TGTGCCAGCAGCTTGCTCACAGGGATCGATTACGAGCAGTACTTC.

This chain joins TRBV5-1 and TRBJ2-7; 9 positions agree with TRBD2. V lost 0 bases, J lost 4 bases, and 2 bases stayed unmatched. This CDR3 has 14 amino acids. Looked up from germline, CDR1 is SGHRS and CDR2 is YFSETQ. DNA for the CDR3: TGCGCCAGCAGCTTGGCGGGACTAGCTTACGAGCAGTACTTC. It codes for CASSLAGLAYEQYF.

V usage is TRBV19 and J usage is TRBJ1-6; D is uncertain. V was cut by 9 bases and J by 5 bases, with 5 bases left in between. The CDR3 is 11 residues long. Germline V CDR1 and CDR2: LNHDA, SQIVND (reference sequence). CDR3 sequence reads: CASPDNSPLHF. As DNA, the CDR3 is TGTGCCAGCCCCGATAATTCACCCCTCCACTTT.

This rearrangement joins TRBV6-2 or TRBV6-3 to TRBJ1-6; the D is unclear. Germline V gene data show CDR1 as MNHEY and CDR2 as SVGEGT. Trimming removed 2 bases at V and 0 bases at J, with 8 bases between. The CDR3 is 16 amino acids. This chain's CDR3 is CASSYKPSSYNSPLHF. The CDR3, as DNA: TGTGCCAGCAGTTACAAGCCTAGCTCCTATAATTCACCCCTCCACTTT.

This clone appeared a single time. V and J are TRBV4-2 and TRBJ1-5; perhaps TRBD1 as D (6 bases). This CDR3 is 16 amino acids long. Germline V gene sequence: CDR1 LGHNA, CDR2 YNFKEQ. V lost 0 bases and J lost 9, with 18 bases in between. The CDR3 DNA follows: TGTGCCAGCAGCCAAGATGAGGGGGTAGGGAGTCCGCCCCAGCATTTT. This codes for CASSQDEGVGSPPQHF.

The chain's CDR3 is CASSFSLAGTTNTGELFF. For the CDR3, the DNA is TGTGCCAGCAGCTTCAGTCTAGCGGGAACCACAAACACCGGGGAGCTGTTTTTT. V gene TRBV7-9 combines with J gene TRBJ2-2, with TRBD2 matching over 9 bases. Germline V CDR1 and CDR2: SEHNR, FQNEAQ (reference sequence). With V trimmed by 3 bases and J by 2 bases, 10 bases remained unmatched. CDR3 length: 18 amino acids. Combining the CDR3 with reference TRBV7-9 and TRBJ2-2 gives the whole variable domain DTGVSQNPRHKITKRGQNVTFRCDPISEHNRLYWYRQTLGQGPEFLTYFQNEAQLEKSRLLSDRFSAERPKGSFSTLEIQRTEQGDSAMYLCASSFSLAGTTNTGELFFGEGSRLTVL.

This chain connects TRBV5-1 to TRBJ2-1, with 7 nucleotides matching TRBD2. J lost 2 bases, V lost 1 base, and 6 bases had no gene match. The length of the CDR3 is 16 residues. The germline V gene has CDR1 SGHRS and CDR2 YFSETQ. The CDR3 region has the DNA TGCGCCAGCAGCTTGTCCAGCGGGGCAACCTACAATGAGCAGTTCTTC. Protein sequence: CASSLSSGATYNEQFF.

The chain is built from TRBV27 and TRBJ2-7; TRBD2 matches 7 bases. V lost 2 bases, J lost 6 bases, and 10 bases stayed unmatched. The CDR3 extends over 15 amino acids. Germline V gene data show CDR1 as MNHEY and CDR2 as SMNVEV (reference sequence). CDR3 region: CASSLRAGDYREQYF. CDR3 nucleotide sequence: TGTGCCAGCAGTTTAAGGGCGGGGGATTACCGCGAGCAGTACTTC.

The chain couples TRBV11-2 to TRBJ1-2; 8 nucleotides align to TRBD1. The CDR3 is 12 amino acids. Germline CDR1 is SGHAT and CDR2 is FQNNGV. The V gene end was trimmed by 3 bases and the J gene end by 8 bases; junction bases not matched to a gene: 2. The CDR3 reads CASSLGQAGYTF. Here the CDR3 DNA reads TGTGCCAGCAGCTTGGGACAGGCGGGCTACACCTTC.

The V and J genes are TRBV6-4 and TRBJ2-1; 12 bases are a match to TRBD2. Unmatched junction bases numbered 8, after V lost 2 bases and J lost 9 bases. The CDR3 contains 16 residues. Germline-derived CDR1 and CDR2 are MRHNA and SNTAGT. The CDR3 spells CASSDVSSGRAGEQFF. CDR3 coding DNA: TGTGCCAGCAGTGACGTATCTAGCGGGAGGGCCGGTGAGCAGTTCTTC.

This sequence joins TRBV5-1 and TRBJ1-2, with D uncertain. In germline, CDR1 is SGHRS, CDR2 YFSETQ. The CDR3 is 13 residues long. Trimming cost V 0 bases and J 7 bases, with 10 bases left between them. This CDR3 reads CASSLAFGLGYTF. The DNA of the CDR3 is TGCGCCAGCAGCTTGGCGTTTGGACTTGGCTACACCTTC.

The rearrangement joins TRBV7-2 to TRBJ2-7; 7 bases map to TRBD1. The CDR3 sequence is 15 residues long. The V and J ends lost 7 bases and 1 base, in that order; junction bases with no gene match: 10. CDR1 and CDR2 from the germline V gene are SGHTA and FQGNSA. The DNA of the CDR3 is TGTGCCAGCATCCCCTGGCAGGGGGAATCCTACGAGCAGTACTTC. This translates into CASIPWQGESYEQYF.

This chain uses TRBV5-1 with TRBJ1-1; TRBD1 matches 7 bases. Unmatched junction bases numbered 12, after V lost 7 bases and J lost 0 bases. The CDR3 runs to 16 residues. Germline-derived CDR1 and CDR2 are SGHRS and YFSETQ. In nucleotides, the CDR3 is TGCGCCAGCGGTCAGAAGGGGGCTAGTATGAACACTGAAGCTTTCTTT. Translation gives CASGQKGASMNTEAFF.

The rearrangement uses TRBV2 and TRBJ1-2; 9 bases are shared with TRBD1. V dropped 2 bases and J dropped 8; count of bases not matched to a gene: 12. The CDR3 contains 16 residues. The germline V gene has CDR1 SNHLY and CDR2 FYNNEI. The DNA of the CDR3 is TGTGCCAGCAGTGAAAGGGACAGGGAAGGTTATAGGGGCTACACCTTC. Translated: CASSERDREGYRGYTF.